These T cell receptor beta chains were read from a single sample in a study of Ad26.COV2.S vaccination and SARS-CoV-2 variants. Here immunoSEQ multiplex PCR was the method, and the copy in TCRdb shows in-frame clones only, minus some. The sample has a few hundred thousand clones; roughly 88% are singletons. Sample: peripheral blood, taken in a trial of Ad26.COV2.S vaccine versus placebo. The receptors come from a person between 18 and 59 years old who received the Ad26.COV2.S COVID-19 vaccine or a placebo. CDR3s include the opening cysteine and the closing phenylalanine or tryptophan. The order of the fields is J gene, clone size, V gene, D gene, CDR3 DNA, CDR3 protein. A D gene is named only where the DNA matches it firmly. The size entry is marked missing in some rows and otherwise reads once, few, many or a size class.

TRBJ2-7	once	TRBV2	NA	TGTGCCAGCAGTGAAGAAAAACAGGGCTACGAGCAGTACTTC	CASSEEKQGYEQYF
TRBJ1-1	NA	TRBV5-4	NA	TGTGCCAGCAGCTTGGCCTTCCGCAGGGAAGGTAATGAAGCTTTCTTT	CASSLAFRREGNEAFF
TRBJ2-1	NA	TRBV4-1	NA	TGCGCCAGCAGCCAAGAAGGTCCCCACAATGAGCAGTTCTTC	CASSQEGPHNEQFF
TRBJ2-7	NA	TRBV27	NA	TGTGCCAGCAGGAAAACACCAGGGTCCCCCTACGAGCAGTACTTC	CASRKTPGSPYEQYF
TRBJ1-1	NA	TRBV28	TRBD1	TGTGCCAGCAGTTTCCGTGCAGGGACAGGGAGTACTGAAGCTTTCTTT	CASSFRAGTGSTEAFF
TRBJ2-1	NA	TRBV4-2	NA	TGTGCCAGCAGCCAAGATTTGACGGATGAGCAGTTCTTC	CASSQDLTDEQFF
TRBJ2-3	NA	TRBV9	TRBD1	TGTGCCAGCAGCGTGGGGACAGGGATGGGGACAGATACGCAGTATTTT	CASSVGTGMGTDTQYF
TRBJ1-4	NA	TRBV18	NA	TGTGCCAGCTCAACGGGGCGCCGAGAAAAACTGTTTTTT	CASSTGRREKLFF
TRBJ1-4	NA	TRBV6-6	NA	TGTGCCAGCAGCCCAGGTGAAAAACTGTTTTTT	CASSPGEKLFF
TRBJ2-3	NA	TRBV7-9	TRBD2	TGTGCCAGCAGCTTGGGCTCAGCGGGGGAACGCACAGATACGCAGTATTTT	CASSLGSAGERTDTQYF
TRBJ2-3	NA	TRBV5-1	TRBD1	TGCGCCAGCAGCTTGTCGGGACAGGGGGCGGCAGATACGCAGTATTTT	CASSLSGQGAADTQYF
TRBJ2-5	NA	TRBV2	TRBD1	TGTGCCAGCAGTGAGGGGACAGGGGACCAAGAGACCCAGTACTTC	CASSEGTGDQETQYF
TRBJ1-2	NA	TRBV7-9	TRBD1	TGTGCCAGCAGCTTATGGGGGAAAGACAGGGTGGACTATGGCTACACCTTC	CASSLWGKDRVDYGYTF
TRBJ2-3	NA	TRBV10-3	TRBD2	TGTGCCATCAGTGTAGCGGGAACCACAGATACGCAGTATTTT	CAISVAGTTDTQYF
TRBJ2-2	once	TRBV15	TRBD1	TGTGCCACCAGCGAGTACAGGGGGCCCGGGGAGCTGTTTTTT	CATSEYRGPGELFF
TRBJ1-1	few	TRBV7-9	TRBD1	TGTGCCAGCAGCTCCAGGACAGGGTCTTGGAGTGGCACTGAAGCTTTCTTT	CASSSRTGSWSGTEAFF
TRBJ2-7	few	TRBV12-3/TRBV12-4	NA	TGTGCCAGCAGTTTCGGACCCCTCTACGAGCAGTACTTC	CASSFGPLYEQYF